The 14 T cell receptor beta chains given below trace back to one sample, sequenced in a study of blood T cell repertoires in COVID-19. Sequencing used immunoSEQ multiplex PCR; TCRdb keeps in-frame clones, though not all of them. This table has around 270,000 clones, 70% to 90% appearing once. Sequenced material: peripheral blood. The receptor set was obtained from a human donor with COVID-19, enrolled during active disease. The donor label of this sample is uncertain.

In its sample, this clone was seen a few times. The chain combines TRBV5-1 with TRBJ2-1; 7 bases match TRBD2. This CDR3 has 15 residues. Germline assignment: CDR1 SGHRS and CDR2 YFSETQ. V was pared by 1 base and J by 4 bases, with 5 bases of the junction left unmatched. The CDR3 loop is CASSLMASGYNEQFF. The DNA for the CDR3 is TGCGCCAGCAGCTTGATGGCTAGCGGATACAATGAGCAGTTCTTC.

This chain connects TRBV3-1 (or the pseudogene TRBV3-2) to TRBJ2-7, with D tentatively TRBD2 (5 bases). V dropped 4 bases and J dropped 2 bases, with 15 bases sitting between them. The CDR3 totals 15 residues. Germline V gives CDR1 LGHDT, CDR2 YNNKEL (reference sequence). The CDR3 region is CASSPGSSATYEQYF. CDR3 DNA sequence: TGTGCCAGCAGCCCTGGTAGTAGCGCGACCTACGAGCAGTACTTC.

The chain uses TRBV29-1 and TRBJ2-7, with 8 bases identical to TRBD1. With 7 bases clipped from V and 7 bases from J, the junction kept 12 bases outside the gene matches. The germline V gene encodes CDR1 SQVTM and CDR2 ANQGSEA. The CDR3 runs 13 residues. For the CDR3, the DNA is TGCAGCGCCGGATGGCAGGGGGCGGGTGAGCAGTACTTC. Amino acids: CSAGWQGAGEQYF.

The chain uses TRBV4-1 and TRBJ2-5; D uncertain. The CDR3 sequence is 16 residues long. Trimming pared 3 bases from V and 5 bases from J, leaving 19 bases between. CDR1 MGHRA and CDR2 YSYEKL come from the germline V gene. CDR3 coding DNA: TGCGCCAGCAGCCACCCGGCAGGCAGCTTAGGCGAGACCCAGTACTTC. It codes for CASSHPAGSLGETQYF.

This clone has just one count. The V gene is TRBV12-3 or TRBV12-4, the J gene TRBJ1-4, with D perhaps TRBD1 (5 bases). The germline V and J ends were trimmed by 3 bases and 12 bases, with 14 bases remaining between them. CDR3 length: 13 amino acids. The CDR3 sequence is CASSFEVWGELFF. The CDR3 nucleotides read TGTGCCAGCAGTTTTGAGGTGTGGGGCGAACTGTTTTTT.

DNA of the CDR3: TGTGCCAGCACTACCTCGACAGGAGGTAACTATGGCTACACCTTC. This codes for CASTTSTGGNYGYTF. The chain recombines TRBV6-5 with TRBJ1-2; a possible D gene is TRBD1 (6 bases). V lost 7 bases, J lost 1 base, and 16 bases lay in between. Germline V gene data show CDR1 as MNHEY and CDR2 as SVGAGI. The CDR3 totals 15 residues.

J is TRBJ2-1 and V is TRBV11-1; 12 positions match TRBD2. The CDR3 has 16 amino acids. Germline CDR1 SGHAT, CDR2 FQDESV (reference sequence). After removal of 4 bases from V and 3 bases from J, the junction contained 4 bases not matched to a gene. The DNA of the CDR3 is TGTGCCAGCAGCTCAGGACTAGCGGGACACTACAATGAGCAGTTCTTC. This encodes CASSSGLAGHYNEQFF.

This sequence joins TRBV15 and TRBJ1-2; D is undetermined. V gave up 1 base and J gave up 2 bases, with 8 bases separating them. The CDR3 sequence is 14 residues long. Germline V gene data show CDR1 as LNHNV and CDR2 as YYDKDF (reference sequence). CDR3 DNA sequence: TGTGCCACCAGCAGAGGGGCACAAAACTATGGCTACACCTTC. This sequence encodes CATSRGAQNYGYTF.

The rearrangement links TRBV28 to TRBJ2-1, with a weak D call TRBD1 (5 bases). This CDR3 is built from 15 residues. V was cut by 7 bases and J by 6 bases, with 19 bases left in between. Germline values: CDR1 MDHEN, CDR2 SYDVKM. The CDR3, as DNA: TGTGCCAGCACCTACCCGTGGCAGGGTCCCAATGAGCAGTTCTTC. It translates to CASTYPWQGPNEQFF.

The chain carries TRBV3-1 (or the pseudogene TRBV3-2) and TRBJ1-3; TRBD1 matches 9 bases. CDR1 is LGHDT, CDR2 YNNKEL, per germline (reference sequence). V was pared by 0 bases and J by 2 bases, with 8 bases of the junction left unmatched. CDR3 size: 18 residues. Written as DNA, the CDR3 is TGTGCCAGCAGCCAAGATGAAGGGGGGACAGGGCCTGGAAACACCATATATTTT. This translates into CASSQDEGGTGPGNTIYF.

The chain carries TRBV7-9 and TRBJ2-1, with D possibly being TRBD1 (5 bases). Trimming pared 1 base from V and 0 bases from J, leaving 7 bases between. The CDR3 has 15 residues. Germline V CDR1 and CDR2: SEHNR, FQNEAQ (reference sequence). The CDR3 sequence: CASSLETGSYNEQFF. Here the CDR3 DNA reads TGTGCCAGCAGCTTAGAAACAGGCTCCTACAATGAGCAGTTCTTC.

This clone has a single count. V and J are TRBV18 and TRBJ1-6; TRBD1 matches at 8 bases. V was pared by 2 bases and J by 9 bases, with 3 bases of the junction left unmatched. Per the germline V gene, CDR1 is KGHSH and CDR2 is LQKENI. This CDR3 is built from 14 residues. CDR3 sequence: CASSPDRGSSPLHF. In nucleotides, the CDR3 is TGTGCCAGCTCACCAGACAGGGGATCTTCACCCCTCCACTTT.

This clone was found once. The chain is built from TRBV5-1 and TRBJ2-6; TRBD1 is a possible D gene (5 bases). Germline V gene sequence: CDR1 SGHRS, CDR2 YFSETQ. The CDR3 has 15 amino acids. V lost 4 bases, J lost 4 bases, and 12 bases lay in between. The CDR3 DNA sequence: TGCGCCAGCAGCCTACAGGCGACGGGGGCCAACGTCCTGACTTTC. Translation: CASSLQATGANVLTF.

This chain uses TRBV11-2 with TRBJ2-1; 11 bases agree with TRBD2. Losses at the gene ends were 5 bases for V and 7 bases for J; bases not matched to a gene: 7. The CDR3 runs 15 residues. From germline, CDR1 is SGHAT and CDR2 FQNNGV. The CDR3 here is CASSRSGRAGNEQFF. The CDR3 DNA is TGTGCCAGCAGCCGTAGCGGGAGGGCCGGGAATGAGCAGTTCTTC.